This note documents a single T cell receptor beta chain sequence. With 60 Vbeta and 13 Jbeta primers, the PCR was carried out. Profiled with immunoSEQ multiplex PCR; TCRdb holds only in-frame clones, not every one. The specimen's table records approximately 58,000 clones. The sample is drawn from a study of cytomegalovirus exposure and HLA in healthy donors. V was cut by 5 bases and J by 4 bases, with 8 bases left in between. Germline V gene data show CDR1 as GTSNPN and CDR2 as SVGIG (reference sequence). This CDR3 has 11 residues. This TCR was sampled from a woman aged 18-29 years in good health and CMV-seronegative. The chain joins TRBV30 to TRBJ1-2; D gene uncertain. Sequencing input: PBMCs. The CDR3, as DNA: TGTGCCTGGGGCCGTGGCTATGGCTACACCTTC. This sequence encodes CAWGRGYGYTF.